This TCR beta chain was found in a study of T cell repertoires in cytomegalovirus infection. Study at large: Indications of both CMV infection and matching HLA type were provided by public TCR beta signatures. Study conclusions and caveats: Clonotypes of TCR beta that were HLA-C-restricted and CMV-specific dominated the ex vivo response. Summed public TCR beta family frequency identified CMV carriers bearing the relevant HLA.

Via MiXCR, TCRdb re-called the reads, giving one row per CDR3 protein. This table has 560,000 or so distinct CDR3 sequences, about 15% appearing once. Details on this clonotype: What it binds is unknown. Likely a read error: the CDR3 ends without its conserved phenylalanine or tryptophan.

CDR3 length equals 17 residues. Germline V gene lookup returns CDR1 LNHNV and CDR2 YYDKDF (reference sequence). The sequencing sample was made of CD8+ T cells from PBMCs. The chain joins TRBV15 to TRBJ2-5, with 8 positions matching TRBD2. This TCR was recovered from a human donor in good health (CMV status not recorded). Some clones in this sample may be carry-over from other donors' samples. DNA of the CDR3: TGTGCCACCAGCCGAGAAGCGGGGGCCCGACTGCAAGAGACCCAGTACTTA. Its translation is CATSREAGARLQETQYL.